This TCR beta chain was recorded in a study of Tregs in tolerant kidney transplant recipients. This table comes from immunoSEQ multiplex PCR, and its TCRdb copy is limited to in-frame clones, with some not included. The sample contains about 240,000 clones, 80% to 85% of which appear only once. The clonotype was recovered from a human donor in good health. The sequenced sample consisted of CD4+ T cells from blood.

The CDR3 coding sequence is TGCGCCAGCAGCCCCCGGATAGCGGGAGGGCCGTGGGAGCAGTTCTTC. It encodes CASSPRIAGGPWEQFF. The chain has TRBV5-1 and TRBJ2-1; 11 bases line up with TRBD2. Germline loops: CDR1 SGHRS, CDR2 YFSETQ. The junction had 13 bases not matched to a gene; V was cut back by 4 bases and J by 10 bases. The length of the CDR3 is 16 residues. The full variable domain, in which reference TRBV5-1 and TRBJ2-1 provide the parts outside the CDR3, is KAGVTQTPRYLIKTRGQQVTLSCSPISGHRSVSWYQQTPGQGLQFLFEYFSETQRNKGNFPGRFSGRQFSNSRSEMNVSTLELGDSALYLCASSPRIAGGPWEQFFGPGTRLTVL.